This T cell receptor beta chain was obtained from a study of CDR3 diversity in severe acne. TCRdb re-called the PCR reads with MiXCR, one entry per CDR3 protein. The sample lists over 100,000 distinct CDR3 sequences, roughly half occurring once. The sequencing sample was made of blood. This TCR derives from a male donor with acne.

As DNA, the CDR3 is TGTGCCAGCGCCCGGGGCGGGGTAAGCAATCAGCCCCAGCATTTT. It encodes CASARGGVSNQPQHF. The chain carries TRBV19 and TRBJ1-5; possibly TRBD1 for D (5 bases). The germline CDR1 and CDR2 sequences are LNHDA and SQIVND (reference sequence). The V end lost 9 bases, the J end lost 1 base, and 16 bases lay between the germline ends. The CDR3 has 15 residues.